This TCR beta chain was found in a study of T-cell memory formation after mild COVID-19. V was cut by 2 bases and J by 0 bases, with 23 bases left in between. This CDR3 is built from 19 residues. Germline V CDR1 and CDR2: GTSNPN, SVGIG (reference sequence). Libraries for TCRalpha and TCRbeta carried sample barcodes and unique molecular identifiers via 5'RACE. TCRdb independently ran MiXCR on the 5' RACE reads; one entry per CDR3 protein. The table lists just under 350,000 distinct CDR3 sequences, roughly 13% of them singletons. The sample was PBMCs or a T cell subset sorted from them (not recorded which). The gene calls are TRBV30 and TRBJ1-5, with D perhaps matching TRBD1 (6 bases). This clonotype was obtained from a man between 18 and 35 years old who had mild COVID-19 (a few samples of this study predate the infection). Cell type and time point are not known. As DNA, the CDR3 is TGTGCCTGGAGTCCGGGACACAAAGATAGGGCCTATAGCAATCAGCCCCAGCATTTT. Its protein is CAWSPGHKDRAYSNQPQHF.